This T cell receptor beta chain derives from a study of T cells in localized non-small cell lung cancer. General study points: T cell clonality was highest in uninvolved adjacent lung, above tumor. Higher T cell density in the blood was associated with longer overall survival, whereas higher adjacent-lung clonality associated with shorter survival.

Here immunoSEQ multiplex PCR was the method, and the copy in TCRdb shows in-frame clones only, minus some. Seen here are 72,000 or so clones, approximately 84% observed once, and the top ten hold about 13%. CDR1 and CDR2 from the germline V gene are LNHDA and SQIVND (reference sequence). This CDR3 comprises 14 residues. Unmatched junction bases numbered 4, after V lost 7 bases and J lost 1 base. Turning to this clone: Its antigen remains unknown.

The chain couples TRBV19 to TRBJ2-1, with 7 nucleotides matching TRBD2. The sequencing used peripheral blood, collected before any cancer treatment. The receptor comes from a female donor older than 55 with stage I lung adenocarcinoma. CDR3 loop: CASTPRGSYNEQFF. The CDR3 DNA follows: TGTGCCAGTACCCCGCGGGGGTCCTACAATGAGCAGTTCTTC.